The 7 T cell receptor beta chains listed next were all sequenced from one sample in a study of human T cells and chemical hapten exposure. TCRdb analysed the RACE reads with MiXCR anew, one entry per CDR3 protein. Of around 92,000 distinct CDR3 sequences listed, under 14% were seen once; the top ten hold approximately 3.3%. As to time point: pre-sensitization, week 0. Treatment noted: therapeutic diphenylcyclopropenone sensitization with weekly scalp DPC. The sequencing here drew on whole blood, taken in connection with sensitization to the hapten diphenylcyclopropenone (DPC). The receptors here all came from a woman between 55 and 75 years old with alopecia areata. Some clones in this sample may be carry-over from other donors' samples.

The chain joins TRBV5-8 to TRBJ2-3; D is unclear. The CDR3 is 14 amino acids. The V end lost 4 bases, the J end lost 1 base, and 10 bases lay between the germline ends. Per germline, CDR1 SGHTS and CDR2 YDEGEE. The chain's CDR3 is CASSPDRRTDTQYF. The CDR3 coding sequence is TGTGCCAGCAGCCCCGACCGCCGCACAGATACGCAGTATTTT.

Many counts were recorded for this clonotype. The rearrangement joins TRBV20-1 to TRBJ2-3; TRBD1 might be the D (6 bases). The V gene's germline CDR1 is DFQATT and CDR2 SNEGSKA (reference sequence). This CDR3 spans 13 amino acids. Written as DNA, the CDR3 is TGCGGGGGCGTCGGTATTCAGGCAGATACGCAGTATTTT. Translation: CGGVGIQADTQYF.

This rearrangement joins TRBV10-3 to TRBJ1-1; maybe TRBD1 (6 bases). V was trimmed by 7 bases and J by 0 bases, leaving 18 bases between them. Germline-derived CDR1 and CDR2 are ENHRY and SYGVKD. The CDR3 consists of 16 residues. CDR3 DNA: TGTGCCATCAAGGAGAGGGCAGGGGTATTGAACACTGAAGCTTTCTTT. It yields the protein CAIKERAGVLNTEAFF.

The chain joins TRBV20-1 to TRBJ2-3; D is unclear. The CDR3 length is 12 residues. Trimming pared 3 bases from V and 4 bases from J, leaving 8 bases between. Germline CDR1 and CDR2: DFQATT and SNEGSKA (reference sequence). DNA of the CDR3: TGCAGTGCTAGGGCCCTGTCAGATACGCAGTATTTT. Translated: CSARALSDTQYF.

This clonotype was counted many times. This rearrangement joins TRBV5-1 to TRBJ2-1; TRBD2 agrees at 7 bases. The CDR3 is 16 residues long. Germline V gives CDR1 SGHRS, CDR2 YFSETQ. V was clipped by 0 bases and J by 4 bases; unmatched bases: 7. The CDR3, as DNA: TGCGCCAGCAGCTTGGAGCCTAGCGGTCCATACAATGAGCAGTTCTTC. It encodes CASSLEPSGPYNEQFF. Based on the CDR3 plus reference TRBV5-1 and TRBJ2-1, the full variable domain is KAGVTQTPRYLIKTRGQQVTLSCSPISGHRSVSWYQQTPGQGLQFLFEYFSETQRNKGNFPGRFSGRQFSNSRSEMNVSTLELGDSALYLCASSLEPSGPYNEQFFGPGTRLTVL.

This clonotype has ten or more counts. The J gene is TRBJ1-5, the V gene TRBV5-1; 8 bases match TRBD1. This CDR3 has 14 amino acids. CDR1 and CDR2 (germline): SGHRS, YFSETQ. V shed 0 bases, J shed 6 bases, and the junction held 2 bases outside the gene matches. CDR3 protein: CASSLGDRGQPQHF. The DNA of the CDR3 is TGCGCCAGCAGCTTGGGAGACAGGGGTCAGCCCCAGCATTTT.

This clonotype showed up just a few times. The CDR3 region has the DNA TGCGCCAGCAGCCTCCGCGGGACAGAGGATTCACCCCTCCACTTT. Amino acid sequence: CASSLRGTEDSPLHF. V and J are TRBV5-1 and TRBJ1-6; 7 bases align to TRBD1. Trimming removed 4 bases from V and 8 bases from J; junction bases left unmatched: 9. Germline CDR1 is SGHRS and CDR2 is YFSETQ. The CDR3 has 15 residues.